This TCR beta chain was identified in a study of blood T cell repertoires in COVID-19. CDR1 and CDR2 from the germline V gene are KGHSH and LQKENI. The length of the CDR3 is 15 residues. The V segment lost 3 bases and the J segment 5 bases; nucleotides outside the gene matches: 7. Profiling relied on immunoSEQ multiplex PCR, and the TCRdb table lists in-frame clones only, not all of them. The data contain 150,000 to 200,000 clones, about 85% of them singletons. Sequencing was performed on peripheral blood. The source is a man aged 55-75 years with active or convalescent COVID-19. J is TRBJ1-2 and V is TRBV18; TRBD1 aligns across 9 bases. The CDR3 loop reads CASSPGQGEIYGYTF. CDR3 in DNA: TGTGCCAGCTCACCGGGACAGGGTGAGATATATGGCTACACCTTC.